The rows below give T cell receptor beta chains drawn from one sample of a study of somatic mutations in cytotoxic T cells in rheumatoid arthritis. Sequenced by immunoSEQ multiplex PCR; TCRdb stores in-frame clones only, minus some. The sample carries around 15,000 clones, 70% to 80% recorded once. The material sequenced was CD8+ T cells sorted from blood. Receptors were obtained from an adult with rheumatoid arthritis. Each CDR3 is given with its conserved first and last residue. The D gene is left open where the match is weak. Clone size is shown for a subset of rows, as once, few, many or a class of expanded clone.

DNA | CDR3 | D | J | length | V | size
TGTGCCAGCAGCTCGGGGGACAGGGTATCCACTGAAGCTTTCTTT | CASSSGDRVSTEAFF | TRBD1 | TRBJ1-1 | 15 | TRBV7-9 | NA
TGTGCCAGCAGCTTGAGAGGAACTAGCAATCAGCCCCAGCATTTT | CASSLRGTSNQPQHF | NA | TRBJ1-5 | 15 | TRBV7-2 | NA
TGTGCCAGCAGTCGGCTAGAAGGCGGGGACGGCTACACCTTC | CASSRLEGGDGYTF | NA | TRBJ1-2 | 14 | TRBV6-5 | NA
TGCAGCGTTGTCAGCTTCACCGGGGAGCTGTTTTTT | CSVVSFTGELFF | NA | TRBJ2-2 | 12 | TRBV29-1 | NA
TGTGCCAGTAGTACCATCAAACGTGGGCGCGGGGGCAATCAGCCCCAGCATTTT | CASSTIKRGRGGNQPQHF | NA | TRBJ1-5 | 18 | TRBV19 | NA
TGTGCCAGCAGCGTTGGGGGGGGGAATGCGGAGCAGTTCTTC | CASSVGGGNAEQFF | TRBD2 | TRBJ2-1 | 14 | TRBV9 | NA
TGTGCCAGCAGTTACAACAGTCTAGGGGAGCAGTACTTC | CASSYNSLGEQYF | NA | TRBJ2-7 | 13 | TRBV6-5 | NA
TGCGCCAGCAGCCAAGATAGGGGGGGTGGGGTTACGCAGTATTTT | CASSQDRGGGVTQYF | NA | TRBJ2-3 | 15 | TRBV4-1 | NA
TGTGCCAGTAGTCGGACGCCCCCTGAAGCTTTCTTT | CASSRTPPEAFF | NA | TRBJ1-1 | 12 | TRBV19 | medium-sized
TGTGCCAGCAGTGAATTTGACGCCACAGATACGCAGTATTTT | CASSEFDATDTQYF | NA | TRBJ2-3 | 14 | TRBV6-1 | medium-sized
TGTGCCAGCAGCTCTATTGTTAGGCCGGACGAGCAGTACTTC | CASSSIVRPDEQYF | NA | TRBJ2-7 | 14 | TRBV5-6 | once
TGTGCCAGCAGCGTGGGACAGAGATACTCTGGAAACACCATATATTTT | CASSVGQRYSGNTIYF | TRBD1 | TRBJ1-3 | 16 | TRBV5-8 | NA
TGTGCCAGCAGCTTTAGACAGGGGAGAGACACTGAAGCTTTCTTT | CASSFRQGRDTEAFF | TRBD1 | TRBJ1-1 | 15 | TRBV11-2 | NA
TGTGCCAGCAGCTCCGGCCCGACAGGGAACACTGAAGCTTTCTTT | CASSSGPTGNTEAFF | NA | TRBJ1-1 | 15 | TRBV5-5 | once
TGTGCCAGTAGTATAAATTCGGACAGGGAAGCTTTCTTT | CASSINSDREAFF | TRBD1 | TRBJ1-1 | 13 | TRBV19 | NA
TGTGCTAGTGCCCGAGGGGGGAGCTACAATGAGCAGTTCTTC | CASARGGSYNEQFF | NA | TRBJ2-1 | 14 | TRBV12-5 | NA
TGTGCCAGCAGTGACACTTACCGGGACAGGGAAGAGAATGAGCAGTTCTTC | CASSDTYRDREENEQFF | TRBD1 | TRBJ2-1 | 17 | TRBV6-1 | NA
TGTGCCAGCAGTGTACCAGAACAAAGCTCCTACGAGCAGTACTTC | CASSVPEQSSYEQYF | NA | TRBJ2-7 | 15 | TRBV2 | NA
TGTGCCACCAGCCTCTCGGTGGGACACCTATATGGCTACACCTTC | CATSLSVGHLYGYTF | NA | TRBJ1-2 | 15 | TRBV15 | NA
TGTGCCAGCAGCGTAGCTAATGATCAGCCCCAGCATTTT | CASSVANDQPQHF | NA | TRBJ1-5 | 13 | TRBV9 | NA
TGTGCCAGCAGCCACGAAAATCAGCCCCAGCATTTT | CASSHENQPQHF | NA | TRBJ1-5 | 12 | TRBV14 | NA
TGTGCCAGCAGTTACAGGAAATTGAACACTGAAGCTTTCTTT | CASSYRKLNTEAFF | NA | TRBJ1-1 | 14 | TRBV6-5 | NA
TGTGCCAGCTGCCCAAACCGACTATCGGGCCGGAGGACTGAAGCTTTCTTT | CASCPNRLSGRRTEAFF | NA | TRBJ1-1 | 17 | TRBV28 | NA
TGTGCCAGCAGCGTAGAGGGGGCCCAAGAGACCCAGTACTTC | CASSVEGAQETQYF | TRBD1 | TRBJ2-5 | 14 | TRBV9 | NA
TGTGCCAGCAGCTGGGGGGGTAGCGGGGTGTTTGAGCAGTACTTC | CASSWGGSGVFEQYF | TRBD2 | TRBJ2-7 | 15 | TRBV13 | NA
TGTGCTAGTGGCGGCGGACAGAGCTATGGCTACACCTTC | CASGGGQSYGYTF | NA | TRBJ1-2 | 13 | TRBV12-5 | NA
TGTGCCAGCAGCTTCGGCAGGGGGATCTACGAGCAGTACTTC | CASSFGRGIYEQYF | TRBD1 | TRBJ2-7 | 14 | TRBV5-6 | once
TGTGCCAGCCGCCGGGACAATGAAGCTTTCTTT | CASRRDNEAFF | NA | TRBJ1-1 | 11 | TRBV7-9 | few
TGTGCCAGCAGCACGGGGAAGGGTTTTGAAAAACTGTTTTTT | CASSTGKGFEKLFF | NA | TRBJ1-4 | 14 | TRBV21-1 | NA
TGTGCCAGCCCCGTCGGAGGCCGTGGGTACTATGGCTACACCTTC | CASPVGGRGYYGYTF | NA | TRBJ1-2 | 15 | TRBV2 | NA
TGTGCCAGCAGCTTGGAGGGTTCCCCGGGGGCTTTCTTT | CASSLEGSPGAFF | NA | TRBJ1-1 | 13 | TRBV5-8 | NA
TGCGCCAGCAGCCAAGATCAGGGGACATTGGAGACCCAGTACTTC | CASSQDQGTLETQYF | NA | TRBJ2-5 | 15 | TRBV4-1 | NA
TGTGCCAGCAGCTGGCGTGTGGGACGCCCGAACACTGAAGCTTTCTTT | CASSWRVGRPNTEAFF | NA | TRBJ1-1 | 16 | TRBV7-8 | NA
TGTGCCAGCAGTGGATTACAGGGGGTTGACACCGGGGAGCTGTTTTTT | CASSGLQGVDTGELFF | TRBD1 | TRBJ2-2 | 16 | TRBV6-1 | NA
TGTGCCAGCAGCGTCTCCAGGGCCACTAATGAAAAACTGTTTTTT | CASSVSRATNEKLFF | NA | TRBJ1-4 | 15 | TRBV7-8 | NA
TGTGCCAGCAGCCGCATGGGGTCTAGCGCGACCTACGAGCAGTACTTC | CASSRMGSSATYEQYF | NA | TRBJ2-7 | 16 | TRBV27 | NA
TGTGCCAGCAGTGTCTCACCACAGATAGATACGCAGTATTTT | CASSVSPQIDTQYF | NA | TRBJ2-3 | 14 | TRBV6-1 | few
TGCGCCAGCAGCCAAAGCCAGGGGGCGAAGGTTTACGAGCAGTACTTC | CASSQSQGAKVYEQYF | TRBD1 | TRBJ2-7 | 16 | TRBV4-1 | NA
TGTGCCAGCATAGGTGGCCTGGAGACAGGGTACAATCAGCCCCAGCATTTT | CASIGGLETGYNQPQHF | TRBD1 | TRBJ1-5 | 17 | TRBV28 | NA
TGCAGCGTTGAGGGTCAGGCTTATAACTATGGCTACACCTTC | CSVEGQAYNYGYTF | NA | TRBJ1-2 | 14 | TRBV29-1 | NA